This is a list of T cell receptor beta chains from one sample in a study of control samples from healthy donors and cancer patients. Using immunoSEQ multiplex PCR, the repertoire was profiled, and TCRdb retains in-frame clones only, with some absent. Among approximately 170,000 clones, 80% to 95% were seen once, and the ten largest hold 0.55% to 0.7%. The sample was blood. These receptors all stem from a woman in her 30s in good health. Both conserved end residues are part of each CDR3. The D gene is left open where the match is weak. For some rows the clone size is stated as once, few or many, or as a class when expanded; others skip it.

cdr3_aa: CASSTPGQGVSIQYF
cdr3_nt: TGTGCCAGCAGTACCCCGGGACAGGGGGTTTCCATTCAGTACTTC
v_call: TRBV28
j_call: TRBJ2-4
d_call: TRBD1
clone_size: .

cdr3_aa: CASRWPGSHEQYF
cdr3_nt: TGTGCCTCTAGGTGGCCAGGTTCACACGAGCAGTACTTC
v_call: TRBV6-6
j_call: TRBJ2-7
d_call: .
clone_size: .

cdr3_aa: CASSPRDRVNNEQFF
cdr3_nt: TGTGCCAGCAGCCCCCGGGACAGGGTGAACAATGAGCAGTTCTTC
v_call: TRBV5-6
j_call: TRBJ2-1
d_call: TRBD1
clone_size: .

cdr3_aa: CASSLGRSGGSWNEQFF
cdr3_nt: TGTGCCAGCAGCTTAGGCCGGTCTGGCGGGAGCTGGAATGAGCAGTTCTTC
v_call: TRBV7-2
j_call: TRBJ2-1
d_call: TRBD2
clone_size: .

cdr3_aa: CASQGLAEAFF
cdr3_nt: TGTGCCAGTCAGGGGTTGGCTGAAGCTTTCTTT
v_call: TRBV6-5
j_call: TRBJ1-1
d_call: .
clone_size: .

cdr3_aa: CASSKGAEGQPPYNEQFF
cdr3_nt: TGTGCCAGCAGCAAAGGAGCGGAGGGCCAGCCCCCATACAATGAGCAGTTCTTC
v_call: TRBV21-1
j_call: TRBJ2-1
d_call: .
clone_size: .

cdr3_aa: CASSYELDNVATNEKLFF
cdr3_nt: TGTGCCAGCAGTTACGAATTGGACAACGTAGCAACTAATGAAAAACTGTTTTTT
v_call: TRBV6-2/TRBV6-3
j_call: TRBJ1-4
d_call: .
clone_size: .

cdr3_aa: CASSEMGTAGNIQYF
cdr3_nt: TGTGCCAGCAGTGAAATGGGGACAGCTGGGAACATTCAGTACTTC
v_call: TRBV6-1
j_call: TRBJ2-4
d_call: TRBD1
clone_size: .

cdr3_aa: CASSFRASRGGEQFF
cdr3_nt: TGTGCCAGCAGTTTTCGGGCCTCCAGAGGGGGTGAGCAGTTCTTC
v_call: TRBV27
j_call: TRBJ2-1
d_call: .
clone_size: .

cdr3_aa: CASSRNDRGLQPQHF
cdr3_nt: TGTGCCAGCAGTCGGAACGACAGGGGGCTCCAGCCCCAGCATTTT
v_call: TRBV27
j_call: TRBJ1-5
d_call: TRBD1
clone_size: .

cdr3_aa: CASSLPNGGYTF
cdr3_nt: TGTGCCAGCAGTCTCCCCAACGGGGGCTACACCTTC
v_call: TRBV6-6
j_call: TRBJ1-2
d_call: .
clone_size: .

cdr3_aa: CASSQDLNTEAFF
cdr3_nt: TGTGCCAGCAGCCAAGACCTGAACACTGAAGCTTTCTTT
v_call: TRBV3-1/TRBV3-2
j_call: TRBJ1-1
d_call: .
clone_size: once

cdr3_aa: CASSLGLNTEAFF
cdr3_nt: TGTGCCAGCAGTTTAGGCCTGAACACTGAAGCTTTCTTT
v_call: TRBV27
j_call: TRBJ1-1
d_call: .
clone_size: .

cdr3_aa: CASSYSPETYEQYF
cdr3_nt: TGTGCCAGCAGTTACTCGCCTGAAACCTACGAGCAGTACTTC
v_call: TRBV6-6
j_call: TRBJ2-7
d_call: .
clone_size: .

cdr3_aa: CASSHHRGRTGELFF
cdr3_nt: TGTGCCAGCAGCCACCACAGGGGGCGCACCGGGGAGCTGTTTTTT
v_call: TRBV21-1
j_call: TRBJ2-2
d_call: .
clone_size: .

cdr3_aa: CSVRGQGGEKLFF
cdr3_nt: TGCAGCGTCAGGGGGCAGGGCGGTGAAAAACTGTTTTTT
v_call: TRBV29-1
j_call: TRBJ1-4
d_call: TRBD1
clone_size: .

cdr3_aa: CASSPEGRTSGINEQYF
cdr3_nt: TGCGCCAGCAGCCCAGAAGGGCGGACTAGCGGGATCAACGAGCAGTACTTC
v_call: TRBV5-1
j_call: TRBJ2-7
d_call: TRBD2
clone_size: .

cdr3_aa: CASRTSGSGEQYF
cdr3_nt: TGTGCCAGCAGGACTAGCGGGAGTGGAGAGCAGTACTTC
v_call: TRBV3-1/TRBV3-2
j_call: TRBJ2-7
d_call: TRBD2
clone_size: once

cdr3_aa: CASSLRGSNYGYTF
cdr3_nt: TGTGCCAGCAGCTTGCGGGGCAGTAACTATGGCTACACCTTC
v_call: TRBV5-4
j_call: TRBJ1-2
d_call: .
clone_size: .

cdr3_aa: CASSNLAGAGEQYF
cdr3_nt: TGTGCCAGCAGCAACCTAGCGGGAGCGGGGGAGCAGTACTTC
v_call: TRBV3-1/TRBV3-2
j_call: TRBJ2-7
d_call: TRBD2
clone_size: .

cdr3_aa: CASSVTSGRASETQYF
cdr3_nt: TGTGCCAGCAGCGTCACTAGCGGGAGGGCCTCGGAGACCCAGTACTTC
v_call: TRBV7-9
j_call: TRBJ2-5
d_call: TRBD2
clone_size: .

cdr3_aa: CASSLGLSGTEAFF
cdr3_nt: TGTGCCAGCAGCTTAGGCCTTTCAGGCACTGAAGCTTTCTTT
v_call: TRBV7-3
j_call: TRBJ1-1
d_call: .
clone_size: .

cdr3_aa: CASSQGLANTGELFF
cdr3_nt: TGTGCCAGCAGCCAAGGACTAGCGAACACCGGGGAGCTGTTTTTT
v_call: TRBV11-2
j_call: TRBJ2-2
d_call: TRBD2
clone_size: .

cdr3_aa: CASRAPGSTYGYTF
cdr3_nt: TGTGCCAGCAGGGCCCCTGGAAGTACCTATGGCTACACCTTC
v_call: TRBV6-6
j_call: TRBJ1-2
d_call: .
clone_size: .

cdr3_aa: CASSSGTSGMETQYF
cdr3_nt: TGTGCCAGCAGTTCCGGGACTAGCGGGATGGAGACCCAGTACTTC
v_call: TRBV5-4
j_call: TRBJ2-5
d_call: TRBD2
clone_size: .

cdr3_aa: CASSPGWETQYF
cdr3_nt: TGTGCCAGCAGCCCCGGGTGGGAGACCCAGTACTTC
v_call: TRBV5-6
j_call: TRBJ2-5
d_call: .
clone_size: .

cdr3_aa: CAISGQVAGGSNEQFF
cdr3_nt: TGTGCCATCAGTGGTCAGGTAGCGGGAGGATCCAATGAGCAGTTCTTC
v_call: TRBV10-3
j_call: TRBJ2-1
d_call: TRBD2
clone_size: .

cdr3_aa: CAWANLRRTDLFF
cdr3_nt: TGTGCCTGGGCCAATCTAAGGCGGACAGACCTGTTTTTT
v_call: TRBV30
j_call: TRBJ1-4
d_call: .
clone_size: .

cdr3_aa: CASRYSGATEAFF
cdr3_nt: TGTGCCAGCAGGTACTCGGGGGCCACTGAAGCTTTCTTT
v_call: TRBV3-1/TRBV3-2
j_call: TRBJ1-1
d_call: .
clone_size: .

cdr3_aa: CASSPRTDTEAFF
cdr3_nt: TGTGCCAGCAGCCCTCGGACAGACACTGAAGCTTTCTTT
v_call: TRBV9
j_call: TRBJ1-1
d_call: .
clone_size: .

cdr3_aa: CASSELAGYSYEQYF
cdr3_nt: TGTGCCAGCAGTGAACTAGCGGGATACTCCTACGAGCAGTACTTC
v_call: TRBV2
j_call: TRBJ2-7
d_call: TRBD2
clone_size: few

cdr3_aa: CASSFDLSSYNEQFF
cdr3_nt: TGTGCCAGCAGTTTTGACTTGAGCTCCTACAATGAGCAGTTCTTC
v_call: TRBV6-5
j_call: TRBJ2-1
d_call: .
clone_size: .

cdr3_aa: CASSGTGVGETQYF
cdr3_nt: TGCGCCAGCAGCGGGACAGGGGTGGGAGAGACCCAGTACTTC
v_call: TRBV5-1
j_call: TRBJ2-5
d_call: TRBD1
clone_size: .

cdr3_aa: CASSLSLGVQSPLHF
cdr3_nt: TGTGCCAGCAGTTTAAGCCTGGGCGTGCAATCACCCCTCCACTTT
v_call: TRBV28
j_call: TRBJ1-6
d_call: .
clone_size: once

cdr3_aa: CASGTGYVYEQYF
cdr3_nt: TGCGCCAGCGGGACAGGCTATGTCTACGAGCAGTACTTC
v_call: TRBV5-1
j_call: TRBJ2-7
d_call: TRBD1
clone_size: .

cdr3_aa: CASSLAGRGDETQYF
cdr3_nt: TGTGCCAGCAGCTTAGCTGGCAGGGGAGACGAGACCCAGTACTTC
v_call: TRBV7-2
j_call: TRBJ2-5
d_call: .
clone_size: .

cdr3_aa: CASSQLLAGVIDTQYF
cdr3_nt: TGTGCCAGCAGCCAACTACTAGCGGGAGTAATAGATACGCAGTATTTT
v_call: TRBV14
j_call: TRBJ2-3
d_call: TRBD2
clone_size: .

cdr3_aa: CASSQDWGSPDTQYF
cdr3_nt: TGCGCCAGCAGCCAAGATTGGGGGAGCCCAGATACGCAGTATTTT
v_call: TRBV4-3
j_call: TRBJ2-3
d_call: .
clone_size: .

cdr3_aa: CASSPRWASTEAFF
cdr3_nt: TGTGCCAGCAGCCCTCGTTGGGCCTCCACTGAAGCTTTCTTT
v_call: TRBV11-2
j_call: TRBJ1-1
d_call: .
clone_size: .

cdr3_aa: CASSIGLSVIDEQFF
cdr3_nt: TGTGCCAGCAGCATTGGACTGAGCGTCATCGATGAGCAGTTCTTC
v_call: TRBV21-1
j_call: TRBJ2-1
d_call: .
clone_size: .

cdr3_aa: CASRKTSTHNEQFF
cdr3_nt: TGTGCCAGCAGGAAGACTAGTACCCACAATGAGCAGTTCTTC
v_call: TRBV27
j_call: TRBJ2-1
d_call: .
clone_size: .

cdr3_aa: CASSNYNEQFF
cdr3_nt: TGTGCCAGTAGTAATTACAATGAGCAGTTCTTC
v_call: TRBV19
j_call: TRBJ2-1
d_call: .
clone_size: once